The T cell receptor beta chain under discussion was sequenced for a study of STAT5B mutations in CD4+ large granular lymphocyte leukemia. Whole-study results and caveats: Patient CD4-sorted repertoires stayed more clonal than healthy ones after leukemic-clone removal. Higher CD4+ than CD8+ T-LGLL clonality might reflect small sample size.

In the source study's methods: Productive clonotypes were detectable down to 2.59 x 10-5 frequency. The method was immunoSEQ multiplex PCR; TCRdb's version includes in-frame clones alone and lacks a portion of them. The DNA was the basis for D and trimming; V, J and clone size are from that table. The data show about 30,000 clones, with 65% to 75% seen just once and 3% to 3.5% held by the top ten. Buffy coats from healthy blood donors served as controls. Concerning this clone: Its antigen is unidentified.

The receptor comes from a human donor in good health. Sequences were obtained from CD4+ T cells from blood buffy coats.

CDR3 sequence reads: CASSIEQTQYF. CDR3 coding DNA: TGTGCCAGTAGTATAGAACAGACCCAGTACTTC. V gene TRBV19 combines with J gene TRBJ2-5; D is uncertain. This CDR3 comprises 11 residues. Deletions cut 0 bases from V and 6 bases from J, with 2 bases between. Germline assignment: CDR1 LNHDA and CDR2 SQIVND (reference sequence).